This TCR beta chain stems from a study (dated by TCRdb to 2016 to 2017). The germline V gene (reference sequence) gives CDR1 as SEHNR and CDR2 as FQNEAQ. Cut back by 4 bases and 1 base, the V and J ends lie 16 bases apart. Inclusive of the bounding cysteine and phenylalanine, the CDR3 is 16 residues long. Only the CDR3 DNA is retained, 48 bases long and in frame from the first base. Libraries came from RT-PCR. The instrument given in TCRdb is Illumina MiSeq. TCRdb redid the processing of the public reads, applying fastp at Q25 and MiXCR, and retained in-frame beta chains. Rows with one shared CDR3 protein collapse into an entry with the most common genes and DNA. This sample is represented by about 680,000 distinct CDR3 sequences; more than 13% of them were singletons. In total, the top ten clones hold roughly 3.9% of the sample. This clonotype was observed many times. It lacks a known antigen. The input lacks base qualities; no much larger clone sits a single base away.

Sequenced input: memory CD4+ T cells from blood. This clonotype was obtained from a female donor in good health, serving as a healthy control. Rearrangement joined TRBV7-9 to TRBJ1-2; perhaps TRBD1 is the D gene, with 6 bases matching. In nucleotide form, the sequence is TGTGCCAGCAGCTGGGCGGTTAGACAGGATAACTATGGCTACACCTTC. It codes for CASSWAVRQDNYGYTF.